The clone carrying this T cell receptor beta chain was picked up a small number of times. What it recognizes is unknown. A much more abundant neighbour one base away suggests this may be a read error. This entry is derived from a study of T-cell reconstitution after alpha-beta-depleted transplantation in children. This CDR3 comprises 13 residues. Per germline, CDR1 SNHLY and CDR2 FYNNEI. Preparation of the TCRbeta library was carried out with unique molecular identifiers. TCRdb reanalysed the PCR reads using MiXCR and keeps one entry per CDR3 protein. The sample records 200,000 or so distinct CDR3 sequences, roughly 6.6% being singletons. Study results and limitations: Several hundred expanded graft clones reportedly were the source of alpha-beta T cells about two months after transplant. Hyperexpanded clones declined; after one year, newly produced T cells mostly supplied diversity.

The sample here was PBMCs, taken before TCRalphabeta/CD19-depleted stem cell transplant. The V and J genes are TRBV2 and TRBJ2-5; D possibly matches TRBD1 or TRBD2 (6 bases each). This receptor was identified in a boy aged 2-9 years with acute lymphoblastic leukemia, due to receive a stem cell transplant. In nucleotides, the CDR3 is TGTGCCAGCGGGGCCGGGGGCCAAGATACCCAGTACTTC. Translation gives CASGAGGQDTQYF.